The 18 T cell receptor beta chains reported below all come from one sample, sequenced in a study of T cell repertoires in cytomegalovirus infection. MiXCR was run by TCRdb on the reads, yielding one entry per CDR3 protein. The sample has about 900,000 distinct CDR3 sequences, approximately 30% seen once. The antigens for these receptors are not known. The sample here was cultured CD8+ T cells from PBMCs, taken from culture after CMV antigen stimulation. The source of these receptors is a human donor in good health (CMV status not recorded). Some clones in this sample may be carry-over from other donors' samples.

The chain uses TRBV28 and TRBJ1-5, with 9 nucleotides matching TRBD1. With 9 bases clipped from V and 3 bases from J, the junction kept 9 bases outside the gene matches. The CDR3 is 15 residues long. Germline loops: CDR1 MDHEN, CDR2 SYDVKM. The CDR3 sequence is CASRAGTGSNQPQHF. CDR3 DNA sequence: TGTGCCAGTCGTGCGGGGACAGGGTCCAATCAGCCCCAGCATTTT.

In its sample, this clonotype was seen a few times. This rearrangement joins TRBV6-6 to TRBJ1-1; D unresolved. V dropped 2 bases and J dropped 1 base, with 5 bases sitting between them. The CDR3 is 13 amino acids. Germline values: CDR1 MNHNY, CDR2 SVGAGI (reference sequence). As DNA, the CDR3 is TGTGCCAGCAGTTACCACCCGAACACTGAAGCTTTCTTT. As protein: CASSYHPNTEAFF.

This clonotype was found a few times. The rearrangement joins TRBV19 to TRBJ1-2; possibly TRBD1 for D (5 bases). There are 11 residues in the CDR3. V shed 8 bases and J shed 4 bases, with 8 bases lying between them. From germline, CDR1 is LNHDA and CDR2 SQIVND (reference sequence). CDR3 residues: CASFQGYGYTF. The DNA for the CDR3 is TGTGCCAGTTTCCAGGGCTATGGCTACACCTTC.

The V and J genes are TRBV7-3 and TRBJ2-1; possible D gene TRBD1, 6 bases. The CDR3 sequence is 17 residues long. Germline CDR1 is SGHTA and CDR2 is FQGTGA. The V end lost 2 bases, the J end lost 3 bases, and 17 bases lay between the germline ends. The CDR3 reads CASSLRGPGQDYNEQFF. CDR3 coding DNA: TGTGCCAGCAGCTTACGGGGACCGGGACAAGACTACAATGAGCAGTTCTTC.

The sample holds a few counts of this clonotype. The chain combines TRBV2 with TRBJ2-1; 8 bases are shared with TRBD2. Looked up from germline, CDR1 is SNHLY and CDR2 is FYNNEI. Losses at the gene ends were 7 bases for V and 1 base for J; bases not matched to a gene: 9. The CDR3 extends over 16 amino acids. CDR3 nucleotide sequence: TGTGCCAGCACGCCGGCGGGGGGAATATCCTACAATGAGCAGTTCTTC. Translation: CASTPAGGISYNEQFF.

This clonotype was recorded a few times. This CDR3 is CASSLGFVTEAFF. The CDR3 DNA reads TGTGCCAGCAGTTTAGGATTCGTAACTGAAGCTTTCTTT. This chain links TRBV12-3 or TRBV12-4 with TRBJ1-1, with no clear D. This CDR3 is 13 amino acids long. Trimming left V 1 base short and J 5 bases short, with 8 bases between.

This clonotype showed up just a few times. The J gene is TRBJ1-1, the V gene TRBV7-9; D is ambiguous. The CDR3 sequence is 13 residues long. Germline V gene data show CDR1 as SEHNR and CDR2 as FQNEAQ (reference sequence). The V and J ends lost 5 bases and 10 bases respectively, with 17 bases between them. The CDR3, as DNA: TGTGCCAGCAGCCCAAGAAAGGTTGGCGGAGCTTTCTTT. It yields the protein CASSPRKVGGAFF.

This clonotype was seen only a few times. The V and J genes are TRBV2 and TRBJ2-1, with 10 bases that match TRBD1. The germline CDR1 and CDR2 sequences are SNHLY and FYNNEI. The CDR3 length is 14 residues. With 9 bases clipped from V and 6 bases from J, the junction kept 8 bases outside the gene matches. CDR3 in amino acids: CARHWGQGSNEQFF. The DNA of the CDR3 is TGTGCCAGACACTGGGGACAGGGGAGCAATGAGCAGTTCTTC.

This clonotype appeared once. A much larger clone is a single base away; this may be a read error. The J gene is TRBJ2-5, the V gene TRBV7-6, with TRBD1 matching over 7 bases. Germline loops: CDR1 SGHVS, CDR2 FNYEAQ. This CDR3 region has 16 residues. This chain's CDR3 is CASSSRQGPYQESQYF. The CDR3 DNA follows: TGTGCCAGCAGCTCAAGACAGGGACCCTACCAAGAGTCCCAGTACTTC. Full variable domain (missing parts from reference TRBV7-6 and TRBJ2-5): GAGVSQSPRYKVTKRGQDVALRCDPISGHVSLYWYRQALGQGPEFLTYFNYEAQQDKSGLPNDRFSAERPEGSISTLTIQRTEQRDSAMYRCASSSRQGPYQESQYFGPGTRLLVL.

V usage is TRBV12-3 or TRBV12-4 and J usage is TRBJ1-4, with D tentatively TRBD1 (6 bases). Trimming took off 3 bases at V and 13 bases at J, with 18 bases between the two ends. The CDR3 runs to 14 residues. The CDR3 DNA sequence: TGTGCCAGCAGTTTGGGTGCAGGGGACGATGGACTGTTTTTT. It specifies CASSLGAGDDGLFF.

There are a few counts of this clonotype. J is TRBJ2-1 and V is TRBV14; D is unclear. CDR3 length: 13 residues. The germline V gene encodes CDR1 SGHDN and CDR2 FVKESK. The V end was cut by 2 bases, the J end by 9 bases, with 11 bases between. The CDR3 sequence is CASSQLSSLEQFF. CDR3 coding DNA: TGTGCCAGCAGCCAATTGTCGAGTCTTGAGCAGTTCTTC.

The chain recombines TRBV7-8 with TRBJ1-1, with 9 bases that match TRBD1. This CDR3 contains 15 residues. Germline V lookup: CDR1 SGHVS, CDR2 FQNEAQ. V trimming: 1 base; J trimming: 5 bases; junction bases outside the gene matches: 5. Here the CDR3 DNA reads TGTGCCAGCAGCTTAGAGGGACAGGGAAGGACTGAAGCTTTCTTT. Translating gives CASSLEGQGRTEAFF.

CDR3 DNA: TGTGCCAGCAGCTACCTAGGGTCCTTCTCCGACACCGGGGAGCTGTTTTTT. Translation: CASSYLGSFSDTGELFF. The genes are TRBV7-6 and TRBJ2-2; no reliable D call. CDR3 length: 17 amino acids. The V and J ends lost 4 bases and 3 bases respectively, with 18 bases between them. The germline gives CDR1 SGHVS, CDR2 FNYEAQ.

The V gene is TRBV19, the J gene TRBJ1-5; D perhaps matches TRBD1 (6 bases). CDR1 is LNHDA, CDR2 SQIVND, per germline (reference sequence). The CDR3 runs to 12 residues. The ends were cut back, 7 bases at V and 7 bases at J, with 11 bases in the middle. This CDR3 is CASMRGGQPQHF. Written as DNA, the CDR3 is TGTGCCAGTATGAGGGGGGGCCAGCCCCAGCATTTT.

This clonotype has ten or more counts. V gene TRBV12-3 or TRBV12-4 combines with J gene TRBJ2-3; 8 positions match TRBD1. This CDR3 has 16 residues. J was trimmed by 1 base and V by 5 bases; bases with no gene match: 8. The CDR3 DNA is TGTGCCAGCAGTCTCTGGACAGGGTATGGCACAGATACGCAGTATTTT. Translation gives CASSLWTGYGTDTQYF.

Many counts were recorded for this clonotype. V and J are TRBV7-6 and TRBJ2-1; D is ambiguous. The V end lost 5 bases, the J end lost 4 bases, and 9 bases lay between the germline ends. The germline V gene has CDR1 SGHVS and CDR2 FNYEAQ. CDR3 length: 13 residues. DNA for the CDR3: TGTGCCAGCAGCGTACTCGTTTACAATGAGCAGTTCTTC. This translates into CASSVLVYNEQFF.

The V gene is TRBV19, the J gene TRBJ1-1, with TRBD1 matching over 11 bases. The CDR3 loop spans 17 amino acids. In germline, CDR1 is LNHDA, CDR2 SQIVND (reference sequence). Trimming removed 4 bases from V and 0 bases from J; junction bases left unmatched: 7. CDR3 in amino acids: CASSTPGTGGVNTEAFF. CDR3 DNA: TGTGCCAGTAGTACACCCGGGACAGGGGGTGTGAACACTGAAGCTTTCTTT.

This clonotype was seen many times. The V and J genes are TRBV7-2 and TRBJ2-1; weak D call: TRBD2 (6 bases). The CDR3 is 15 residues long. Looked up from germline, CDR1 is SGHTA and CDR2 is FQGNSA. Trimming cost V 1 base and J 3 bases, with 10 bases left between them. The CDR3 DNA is TGTGCCAGCAGCTTAGATGGCGGGAACTACAATGAGCAGTTCTTC. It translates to CASSLDGGNYNEQFF.